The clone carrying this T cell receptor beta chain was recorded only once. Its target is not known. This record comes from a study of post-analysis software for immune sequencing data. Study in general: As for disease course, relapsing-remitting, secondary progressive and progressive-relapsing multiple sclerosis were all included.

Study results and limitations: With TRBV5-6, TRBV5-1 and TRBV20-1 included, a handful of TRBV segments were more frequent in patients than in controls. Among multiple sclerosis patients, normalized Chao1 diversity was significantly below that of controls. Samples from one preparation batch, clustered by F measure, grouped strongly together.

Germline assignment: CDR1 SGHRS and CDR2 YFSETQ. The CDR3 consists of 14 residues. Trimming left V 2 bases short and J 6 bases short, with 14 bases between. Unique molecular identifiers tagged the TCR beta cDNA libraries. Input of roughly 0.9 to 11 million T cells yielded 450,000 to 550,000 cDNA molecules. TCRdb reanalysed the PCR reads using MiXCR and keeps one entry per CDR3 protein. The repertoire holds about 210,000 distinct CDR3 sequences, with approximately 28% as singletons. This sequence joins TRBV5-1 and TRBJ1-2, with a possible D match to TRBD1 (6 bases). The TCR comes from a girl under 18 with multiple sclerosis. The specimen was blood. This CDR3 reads CASSFYTGWDGYTF. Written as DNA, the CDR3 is TGCGCCAGCAGCTTCTATACAGGGTGGGATGGCTACACCTTC.